The 10 T cell receptor beta chains in this list originate from one sample, sequenced in a study of T cell clonotyping in hematopoietic cell transplantation. Only in-frame clones appear in the TCRdb table, and some are missing; sequencing was by immunoSEQ multiplex PCR. Among about 29,000 clones listed, roughly 92% were seen once. Sequencing was performed on PBMCs, taken 100 days after allogeneic stem cell transplant. The receptor set was obtained from a female patient aged 50-59 years who had an allogeneic stem cell transplant from a related donor, so the T cells may come from the graft donor. Some clones in this sample may be carry-over from other donors' samples.

This clone has only one observation. V is TRBV2 and J is TRBJ2-5, with 8 bases lining up with TRBD1. This CDR3 contains 13 residues. CDR1 is SNHLY, CDR2 FYNNEI, per germline. J gave up 4 bases and V 7 bases, and 5 bases lay outside the gene matches. The CDR3: CASIVQGAETQYF. CDR3 nucleotide sequence: TGTGCCAGCATCGTGCAGGGGGCAGAGACCCAGTACTTC.

This chain joins TRBV4-3 and TRBJ1-6, with D unresolved. CDR1 and CDR2 from the germline V gene are LGHNA and YSLEER. V lost 3 bases, J lost 9 bases, and 6 bases lay in between. The CDR3 sequence is 12 residues long. CDR3: CASSQGISPLHF. The CDR3 bases are TGCGCCAGCAGCCAGGGCATTTCACCCCTCCACTTT.

The gene calls are TRBV30 and TRBJ1-2; no firm D call. This CDR3 spans 14 amino acids. The V end lost 0 bases, the J end lost 8 bases, and 16 bases lay between the germline ends. Germline CDR1 reads GTSNPN; CDR2 reads SVGIG (reference sequence). CDR3 region: CAWSVSAGRGGYTF. In DNA, the CDR3 is TGTGCCTGGAGTGTATCCGCAGGAAGAGGGGGCTACACCTTC. Using reference TRBV30 and TRBJ1-2 for the parts outside the CDR3, the full variable domain is SQTIHQWPATLVQPVGSPLSLECTVEGTSNPNLYWYRQAAGRGLQLLFYSVGIGQISSEVPQNLSASRPQDRQFILSSKKLLLSDSGFYLCAWSVSAGRGGYTFGSGTRLTVV.

J is TRBJ1-5 and V is TRBV19; 10 bases are shared with TRBD1. The CDR3 is 15 amino acids. V dropped 5 bases and J dropped 7; count of bases not matched to a gene: 8. Germline CDR1 and CDR2: LNHDA and SQIVND (reference sequence). CDR3 protein: CASSRSRDRGQPQHF. Here the CDR3 DNA reads TGTGCCAGTAGTCGGTCCAGGGACAGGGGACAGCCCCAGCATTTT.

This chain links TRBV29-1 with TRBJ1-2; D unclear. The CDR3 length is 11 residues. Germline V CDR1 and CDR2: SQVTM, ANQGSEA. The V and J ends lost 4 bases and 4 bases respectively, with 7 bases between them. The CDR3 DNA sequence: TGCAGCGTTGTACAGTTCTATGGCTACACCTTC. This encodes CSVVQFYGYTF.

CDR3 amino acids: CASSNYAGTEYGYTF. The CDR3 coding sequence is TGTGCCAGCAGCAACTACGCCGGGACAGAATATGGCTACACCTTC. The chain uses TRBV7-9 and TRBJ1-2; 7 nucleotides agree with TRBD1. The V segment lost 5 bases and the J segment 5 bases; nucleotides outside the gene matches: 11. The CDR3 is 15 amino acids. In germline, CDR1 is SEHNR, CDR2 FQNEAQ (reference sequence).

The chain employs TRBV7-2 and TRBJ2-7, with TRBD1 identical over 10 bases. The CDR3 is 15 residues long. V was pared by 5 bases and J by 0 bases, with 4 bases of the junction left unmatched. CDR1 SGHTA and CDR2 FQGNSA come from the germline V gene. This CDR3 is CASSARDRGSYEQYF. The DNA for the CDR3 is TGTGCCAGCAGCGCCCGGGACAGGGGCTCCTACGAGCAGTACTTC.

The sample holds one count of this clone. This chain uses TRBV19 with TRBJ1-3; unclear D gene. Trimming stripped 5 bases from V and 0 bases from J, with 11 bases between. The CDR3 loop spans 15 amino acids. Germline V gene sequence: CDR1 LNHDA, CDR2 SQIVND (reference sequence). Written as DNA, the CDR3 is TGTGCCAGTAGTGCCGACGTCCGCTCTGGAAACACCATATATTTT. Protein product: CASSADVRSGNTIYF. The complete variable domain, with remaining parts taken from reference TRBV19 and TRBJ1-3, reads DGGITQSPKYLFRKEGQNVTLSCEQNLNHDAMYWYRQDPGQGLRLIYYSQIVNDFQKGDIAEGYSVSREKKESFPLTVTSAQKNPTAFYLCASSADVRSGNTIYFGEGSWLTVV.

The chain has TRBV5-6 and TRBJ1-5, with a possible D match to TRBD1 (5 bases). CDR1 and CDR2 from the germline V gene are SGHDT and YYEEEE. The CDR3 has 15 residues. The ends were cut back, 2 bases at V and 5 bases at J, with 14 bases in the middle. CDR3 region: CASSLGHLRDQPQHF. CDR3 DNA sequence: TGTGCCAGCAGCTTAGGACACCTAAGGGATCAGCCCCAGCATTTT. Full variable domain (missing parts from reference TRBV5-6 and TRBJ1-5): DAGVTQSPTHLIKTRGQQVTLRCSPKSGHDTVSWYQQALGQGPQFIFQYYEEEERQRGNFPDRFSGHQFPNYSSELNVNALLLGDSALYLCASSLGHLRDQPQHFGDGTRLSIL.

The rearrangement joins TRBV6-1 to TRBJ1-2; D gene ambiguous. Trimming took 8 bases from V and 2 from J, leaving 18 bases between them. CDR3 length: 15 residues. The germline V gene encodes CDR1 MNHNS and CDR2 SASEGT. The CDR3 DNA reads as TGTGCCAGCGCCCCGGGAGTGGAGTCAAACTATGGCTACACCTTC. Its protein is CASAPGVESNYGYTF.